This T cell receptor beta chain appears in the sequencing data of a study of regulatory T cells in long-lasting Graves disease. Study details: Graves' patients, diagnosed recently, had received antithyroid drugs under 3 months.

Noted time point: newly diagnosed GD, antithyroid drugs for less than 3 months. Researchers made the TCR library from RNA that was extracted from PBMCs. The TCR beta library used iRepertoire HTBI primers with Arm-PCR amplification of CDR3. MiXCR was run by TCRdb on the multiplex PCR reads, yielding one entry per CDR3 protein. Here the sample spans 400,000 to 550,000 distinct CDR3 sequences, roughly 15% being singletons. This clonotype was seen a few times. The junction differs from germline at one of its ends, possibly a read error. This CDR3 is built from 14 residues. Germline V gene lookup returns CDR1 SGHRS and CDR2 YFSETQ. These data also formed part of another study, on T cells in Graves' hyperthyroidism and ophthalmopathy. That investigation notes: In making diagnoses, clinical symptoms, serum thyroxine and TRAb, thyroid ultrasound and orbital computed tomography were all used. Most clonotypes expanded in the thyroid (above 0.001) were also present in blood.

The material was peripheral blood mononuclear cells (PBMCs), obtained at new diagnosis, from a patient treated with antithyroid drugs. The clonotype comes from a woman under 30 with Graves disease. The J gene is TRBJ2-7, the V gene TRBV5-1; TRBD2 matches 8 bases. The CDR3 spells CASSGTSGSYERYF. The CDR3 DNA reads TGCGCCAGCAGCGGCACTAGCGGATCCTACGAGCGGTACTTC.